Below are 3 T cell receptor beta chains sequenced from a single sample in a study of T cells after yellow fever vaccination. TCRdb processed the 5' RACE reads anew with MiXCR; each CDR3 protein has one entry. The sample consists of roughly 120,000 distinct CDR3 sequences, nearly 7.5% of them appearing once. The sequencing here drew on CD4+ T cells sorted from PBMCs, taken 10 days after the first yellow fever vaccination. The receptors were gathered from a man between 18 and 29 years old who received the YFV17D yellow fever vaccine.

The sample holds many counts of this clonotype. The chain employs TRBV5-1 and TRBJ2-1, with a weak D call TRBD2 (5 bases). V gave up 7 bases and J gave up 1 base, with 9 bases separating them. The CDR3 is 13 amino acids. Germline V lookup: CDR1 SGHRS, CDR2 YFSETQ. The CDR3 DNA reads TGCGCCAGCCATCTAGCTTCCTACAATGAGCAGTTCTTC. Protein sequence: CASHLASYNEQFF.

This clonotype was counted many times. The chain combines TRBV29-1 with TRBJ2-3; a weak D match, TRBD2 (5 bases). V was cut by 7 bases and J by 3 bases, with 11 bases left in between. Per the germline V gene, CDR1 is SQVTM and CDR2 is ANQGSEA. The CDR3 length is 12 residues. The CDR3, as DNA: TGCAGCGAAGGTAGGAGGACAGATACGCAGTATTTT. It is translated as CSEGRRTDTQYF.

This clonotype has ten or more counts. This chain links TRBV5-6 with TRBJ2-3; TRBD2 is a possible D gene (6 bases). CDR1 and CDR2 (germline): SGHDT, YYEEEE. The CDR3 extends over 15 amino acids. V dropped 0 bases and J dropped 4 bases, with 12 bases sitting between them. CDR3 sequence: CASSLGLAMSDTQYF. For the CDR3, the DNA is TGTGCCAGCAGCTTGGGGCTAGCGATGTCAGATACGCAGTATTTT.